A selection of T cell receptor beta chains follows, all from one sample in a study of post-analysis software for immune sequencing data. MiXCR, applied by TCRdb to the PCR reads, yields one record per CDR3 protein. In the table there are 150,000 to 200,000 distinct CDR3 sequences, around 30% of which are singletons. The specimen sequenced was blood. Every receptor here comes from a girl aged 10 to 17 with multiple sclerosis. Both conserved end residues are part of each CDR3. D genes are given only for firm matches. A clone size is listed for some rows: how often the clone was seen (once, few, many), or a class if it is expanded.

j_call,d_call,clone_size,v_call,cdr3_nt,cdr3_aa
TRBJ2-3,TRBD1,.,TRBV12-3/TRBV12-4,TGTGCCAGCAGAAGCGACAGGGAGAGCACAGATACGCAGTATTTT,CASRSDRESTDTQYF
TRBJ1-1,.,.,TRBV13,TGTGCCAGCAGCTTATCCTGGGGGACTGAAGCTTTCTTT,CASSLSWGTEAFF
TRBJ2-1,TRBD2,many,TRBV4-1,TGCGCCAGCAGCCCCTGGGCTAGCGGAGGAAATGAGCAGTTCTTC,CASSPWASGGNEQFF
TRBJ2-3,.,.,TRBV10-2,TGCGCCAGCAGCCCAAAGGAAGGAGGAGATACGCAGTATTTT,CASSPKEGGDTQYF
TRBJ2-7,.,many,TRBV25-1,TGTGCCAGCAGTGGCCCCCGGCGCTTAGGGGGCTACGAGCAGTACTTC,CASSGPRRLGGYEQYF
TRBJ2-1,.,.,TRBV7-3,TGTGCCAGCAGCTTAGGGGACCTTCAGGATGAGCAGTTCTTC,CASSLGDLQDEQFF
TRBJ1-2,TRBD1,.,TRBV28,TGTGCCAGCAGTTATTCATTACAGGGGTGGGGCTACACCTTC,CASSYSLQGWGYTF
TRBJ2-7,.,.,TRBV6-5,TGTGCCAGCAGTTACTCGATATCGGGCCGGGGGTACGAGCAGTACTTC,CASSYSISGRGYEQYF
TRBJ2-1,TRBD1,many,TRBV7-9,TGTGCCAGCAGCTTATTGTACAGGGGGACCTACAATGAGCAGTTCTTC,CASSLLYRGTYNEQFF
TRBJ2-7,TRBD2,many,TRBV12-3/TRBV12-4,TGTGCCAGCAGTTTAGCTAAGAGCGGGGGAGACGAGCAGTACTTC,CASSLAKSGGDEQYF
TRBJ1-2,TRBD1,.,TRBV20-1,TGCAGTGCTAACCAGGGACAGGGGGCTCAAGGCTACACCTTC,CSANQGQGAQGYTF
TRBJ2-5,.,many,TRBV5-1,TGCGCCAGCAGCTTGGCCGGGATCCAAGAGACCCAGTACTTC,CASSLAGIQETQYF
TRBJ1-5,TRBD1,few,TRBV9,TGTGCCAGCAGCCACGGCCCAGGGGGGAGCAATCAGCCCCAGCATTTT,CASSHGPGGSNQPQHF
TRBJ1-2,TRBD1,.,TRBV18,TGTGCCAGCTCACCAGGGACAGGGGGCTACTATGGCTACACCTTC,CASSPGTGGYYGYTF